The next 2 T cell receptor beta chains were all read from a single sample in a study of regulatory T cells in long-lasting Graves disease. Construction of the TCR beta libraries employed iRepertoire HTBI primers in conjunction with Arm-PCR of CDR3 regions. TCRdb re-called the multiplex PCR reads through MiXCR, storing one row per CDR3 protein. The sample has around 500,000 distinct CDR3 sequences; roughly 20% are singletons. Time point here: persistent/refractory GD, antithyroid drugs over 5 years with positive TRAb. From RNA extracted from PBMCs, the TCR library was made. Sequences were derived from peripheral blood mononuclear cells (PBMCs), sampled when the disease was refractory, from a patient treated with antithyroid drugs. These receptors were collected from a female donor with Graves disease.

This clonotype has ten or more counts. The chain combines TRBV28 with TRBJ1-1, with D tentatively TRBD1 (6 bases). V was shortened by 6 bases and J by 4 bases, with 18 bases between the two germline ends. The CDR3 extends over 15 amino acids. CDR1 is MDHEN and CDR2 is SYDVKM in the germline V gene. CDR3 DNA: TGTGCCAGCAGCCCGGATCCCGAAGGGGGCACTGAAGCTTTCTTT. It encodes CASSPDPEGGTEAFF.

CDR3 in amino acids: CASSFIDSDTQYF. CDR3 bases: TGTGCCAGCAGCTTTATCGATTCCGATACGCAGTATTTT. The genes are TRBV5-4 and TRBJ2-3, with D uncertain. The CDR3 runs 13 residues. The V gene's germline CDR1 is SGHNT and CDR2 YYREEE (reference sequence). Trimming took 2 bases from V and 6 from J, leaving 10 bases between them.